Shown below are 18 T cell receptor beta chains from a single sample sequenced in a study of regulatory T cells in long-lasting Graves disease. The authors built TCR beta libraries using iRepertoire HTBI primers and Arm-PCR of CDR3 regions. Using its own MiXCR run on the multiplex PCR reads, TCRdb lists one record per CDR3 protein. The sample comprises about 240,000 distinct CDR3 sequences, roughly a fifth of which are singletons, and approximately 15% rests with the top ten. As to time point: newly diagnosed GD, antithyroid drugs for less than 3 months. PBMC-extracted RNA yielded the TCR library. Specimen: peripheral blood mononuclear cells (PBMCs), collected at new diagnosis, from a patient treated with antithyroid drugs. These receptors were obtained from a female donor with Graves disease.

The rearrangement uses TRBV5-1 and TRBJ1-5; 9 bases match TRBD1. The CDR3 contains 16 residues. Germline loops: CDR1 SGHRS, CDR2 YFSETQ. The ends lost 4 bases at V and 0 bases at J; junction bases unmatched: 5. CDR3 DNA sequence: TGCGCCAGCAGCACCGGGACAGGGAATAGCAATCAGCCCCAGCATTTT. Its translation is CASSTGTGNSNQPQHF. The full variable domain, completed using reference TRBV5-1 and TRBJ1-5, is KAGVTQTPRYLIKTRGQQVTLSCSPISGHRSVSWYQQTPGQGLQFLFEYFSETQRNKGNFPGRFSGRQFSNSRSEMNVSTLELGDSALYLCASSTGTGNSNQPQHFGDGTRLSIL.

This clonotype was seen ten or more times. The DNA of the CDR3 is TGTGCCAGCAGCCCGCGGGGGGGCGGGGTTAGCACTGAAGCTTTCTTT. The encoded protein is CASSPRGGGVSTEAFF. The chain recombines TRBV7-9 with TRBJ1-1; D may be TRBD1 (6 bases). Germline V CDR1 and CDR2: SEHNR, FQNEAQ (reference sequence). V lost 5 bases to trimming and J lost 4 bases, with 20 bases between them. The CDR3 covers 16 residues.

This clonotype showed up many times. The chain carries TRBV12-3 or TRBV12-4 and TRBJ2-7; maybe TRBD2 (5 bases). This CDR3 comprises 14 residues. Trimming took off 7 bases at V and 3 bases at J, with 16 bases between the two ends. As DNA, the CDR3 is TGTGCCAGCACACCTGGGATGGGAGACTACGAGCAGTACTTC. Protein sequence: CASTPGMGDYEQYF.

This clonotype was seen at least ten times. The rearrangement links TRBV7-2 to TRBJ2-3; D gene ambiguous. In germline, CDR1 is SGHTA, CDR2 FQGNSA. The CDR3 is 12 amino acids. V was trimmed by 5 bases and J by 4 bases, leaving 7 bases between them. CDR3 sequence (DNA): TGTGCCAGCAGCCCCGCGGCAGATACGCAGTATTTT. Protein product: CASSPAADTQYF.

This clonotype has ten or more counts. The chain has TRBV19 and TRBJ1-5; 7 bases fit TRBD1. This CDR3 spans 17 amino acids. CDR1 is LNHDA and CDR2 is SQIVND in the germline V gene (reference sequence). Germline trimming cut 3 bases from V and 0 bases from J; bases unmatched to any gene: 8. In nucleotides, the CDR3 is TGTGCCAGTAGTATGGGTCGGGACAGACCTAGCAATCAGCCCCAGCATTTT. It is translated as CASSMGRDRPSNQPQHF.

V and J are TRBV7-2 and TRBJ1-2, with D perhaps TRBD1 (5 bases). CDR1 is SGHTA and CDR2 is FQGNSA in the germline V gene. The V end lost 5 bases, the J end lost 4 bases, and 11 bases lay between the germline ends. The CDR3 is 13 amino acids. For the CDR3, the DNA is TGTGCCAGCAGCCCGGGACCGAGCTATGGCTACACCTTC. This gives the protein CASSPGPSYGYTF. Drawing the rest from reference TRBV7-2 and TRBJ1-2, the complete variable domain is GAGVSQSPSNKVTEKGKDVELRCDPISGHTALYWYRQSLGQGLEFLIYFQGNSAPDKSGLPSDRFSAERTGGSVSTLTIQRTQQEDSAVYLCASSPGPSYGYTFGSGTRLTVV.

This clonotype was counted a single time. The CDR3 is CASSLGGQVYEQYF. The CDR3, as DNA: TGTGCCAGCAGTTTGGGGGGACAGGTCTACGAGCAGTACTTC. This chain uses TRBV12-3 or TRBV12-4 with TRBJ2-7, with 8 bases identical to TRBD1. This CDR3 region has 14 residues. With V trimmed by 3 bases and J by 3 bases, 4 bases remained unmatched.

This clonotype has at least ten counts. The V gene is TRBV11-2, the J gene TRBJ2-7, with D perhaps TRBD1 (6 bases). V was trimmed by 5 bases and J by 8 bases, leaving 13 bases between them. There are 12 residues in the CDR3. Per germline, CDR1 SGHAT and CDR2 FQNNGV. CDR3 nucleotides: TGTGCCAGCAGCCGTCAGGGGACGCAGCAGTACTTC. It encodes CASSRQGTQQYF. Full variable domain (outside the CDR3, taken from reference TRBV11-2 and TRBJ2-7): EAGVAQSPRYKIIEKRQSVAFWCNPISGHATLYWYQQILGQGPKLLIQFQNNGVVDDSQLPKDRFSAERLKGVDSTLKIQPAKLEDSAVYLCASSRQGTQQYFGPGTRLTVT.

This clonotype was detected many times. This chain uses TRBV20-1 with TRBJ2-5, with no clear D. The CDR3 totals 10 residues. Trimming took 3 bases from V and 5 from J, leaving 4 bases between them. Germline CDR1 and CDR2: DFQATT and SNEGSKA (reference sequence). This CDR3 reads CSASSETQYF. CDR3 in DNA: TGCAGTGCTAGTTCCGAGACCCAGTACTTC.

This clonotype has at least ten counts. The CDR3 bases are TGTGCCAGCTCAGGGGGTCCGGCCATTCAGTACTTC. It yields the protein CASSGGPAIQYF. This rearrangement joins TRBV18 to TRBJ2-4, with D perhaps TRBD1 or TRBD2 (5 bases each). CDR1 is KGHSH, CDR2 LQKENI, per germline. The V end lost 5 bases, the J end lost 9 bases, and 11 bases lay between the germline ends. The CDR3 has 12 residues.

This clonotype was seen more than once but under ten times. One base separates it from a far larger clone, so it is likely a read error. The chain is built from TRBV6-2 or TRBV6-3 and TRBJ2-1, with a tentative D call TRBD1 (6 bases). This CDR3 region has 17 residues. Germline V gene data show CDR1 as MNHEY and CDR2 as SVGEGT. V lost 6 bases to trimming and J lost 10 bases, with 28 bases between them. CDR3 DNA sequence: TGTGCCAGCAGCCGCCCTCGATTCACAGGGTATCGCTACGAGCAGTTCTTC. It codes for CASSRPRFTGYRYEQFF.

This clonotype was detected only once. This sequence joins TRBV7-3 and TRBJ2-1; 9 bases line up with TRBD2. Germline CDR1 reads SGHTA; CDR2 reads FQGTGA. Trimming cost V 3 bases and J 0 bases; bases outside gene matches: 6. The CDR3 totals 17 residues. CDR3 bases: TGTGCCAGCAGCTTTAGCGGGGGCCTAAGCTCCTACAATGAGCAGTTCTTC. Translating gives CASSFSGGLSSYNEQFF.

Concerning this clonotype itself: A far larger clone differs by one base, so this is likely a read error. The final CDR3 position lacks the conserved phenylalanine or tryptophan, pointing to a likely read error. The J gene is TRBJ2-2, the V gene TRBV7-2; D assignment may be TRBD1 or TRBD2 (5 bases each). This CDR3 comprises 16 residues. CDR1 and CDR2 (germline): SGHTA, FQGNSA. CDR3 bases: TGCGCCAGCAGCTTGGGGCTAGCCGAGAGCACCGGGGAGCTGTTTTTG. Amino acid sequence: CASSLGLAESTGELFL.

This clonotype appeared many times. The V call is TRBV28, the J call TRBJ2-7; 8 bases fit TRBD1. Germline-derived CDR1 and CDR2 are MDHEN and SYDVKM. The trim removed 5 bases at V and 4 bases at J, leaving 7 bases unmatched. This CDR3 spans 14 amino acids. CDR3 DNA: TGTGCCAGCAGTCCCTACGACAGGGGATACGAGCAGTACTTC. This encodes CASSPYDRGYEQYF.

This clonotype was picked up many times. The gene calls are TRBV2 and TRBJ1-5; 7 nucleotides align to TRBD1. Unmatched junction bases numbered 5, after V lost 6 bases and J lost 3 bases. This CDR3 is 14 amino acids long. CDR1 is SNHLY and CDR2 is FYNNEI in the germline V gene. For the CDR3, the DNA is TGTGCCAGCAGGCACAGGGGAAACAATCAGCCCCAGCATTTT. Translated: CASRHRGNNQPQHF.

In this sample, this clonotype turned up many times. The rearrangement joins TRBV6-5 to TRBJ1-6, with a possible D match to TRBD1 (6 bases). CDR3 size: 15 residues. Germline V lookup: CDR1 MNHEY, CDR2 SVGAGI. The V and J ends lost 2 bases and 9 bases respectively, with 14 bases between them. The CDR3 spells CASSYPQGGVSPLHF. The DNA of the CDR3 is TGTGCCAGCAGTTACCCCCAAGGGGGGGTTTCACCCCTCCACTTT.

Points on this clonotype: Just one base apart from a much larger clone, this may be a read error. V usage is TRBV30 and J usage is TRBJ1-5, with a weak D call TRBD1 (6 bases). In germline, CDR1 is GTSNPN, CDR2 SVGIG (reference sequence). V lost 0 bases and J 2 bases, leaving 11 bases between the germline ends. The CDR3 has 15 amino acids. The CDR3: CAWSVWGHGNQPQHF. In DNA, the CDR3 is TGTGCCTGGAGTGTCTGGGGGCACGGCAATCAGCCCCAGCATTTT.

In this sample, this clonotype turned up many times. The chain combines TRBV12-3 or TRBV12-4 with TRBJ1-1; 12 nucleotides align to TRBD1. This CDR3 region has 14 residues. V was clipped by 6 bases and J by 7 bases; unmatched bases: 6. CDR3 DNA: TGTGCCAGCAGAGCCGGGACAGGGGGCCTTGAAGCTTTCTTT. This sequence encodes CASRAGTGGLEAFF.